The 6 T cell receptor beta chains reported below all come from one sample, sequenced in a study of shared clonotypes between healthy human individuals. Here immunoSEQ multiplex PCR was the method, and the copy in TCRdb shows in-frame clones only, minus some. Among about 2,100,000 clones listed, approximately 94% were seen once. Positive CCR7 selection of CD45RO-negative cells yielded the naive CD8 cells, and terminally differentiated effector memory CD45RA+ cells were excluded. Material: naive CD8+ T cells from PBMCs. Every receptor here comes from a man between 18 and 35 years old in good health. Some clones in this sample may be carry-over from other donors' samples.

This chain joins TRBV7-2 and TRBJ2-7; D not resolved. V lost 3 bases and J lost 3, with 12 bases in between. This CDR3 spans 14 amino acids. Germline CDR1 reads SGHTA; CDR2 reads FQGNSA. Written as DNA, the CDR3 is TGTGCCAGCAGCTTTTATGACAAATACTACGAGCAGTACTTC. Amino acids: CASSFYDKYYEQYF.

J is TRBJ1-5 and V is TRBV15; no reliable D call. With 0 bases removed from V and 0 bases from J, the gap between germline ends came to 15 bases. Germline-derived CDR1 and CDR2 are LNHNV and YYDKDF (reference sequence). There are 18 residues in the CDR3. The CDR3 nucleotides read TGTGCCACCAGCAGAGATCGTCTGGGGAGTTTTAGCAATCAGCCCCAGCATTTT. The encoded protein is CATSRDRLGSFSNQPQHF.

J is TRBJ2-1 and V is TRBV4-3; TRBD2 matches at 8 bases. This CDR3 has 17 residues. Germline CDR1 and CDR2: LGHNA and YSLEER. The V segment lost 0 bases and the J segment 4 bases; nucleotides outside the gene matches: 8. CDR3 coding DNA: TGCGCCAGCAGCCAAGATCGGGAGGGAGTAAGGTACAATGAGCAGTTCTTC. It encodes CASSQDREGVRYNEQFF.

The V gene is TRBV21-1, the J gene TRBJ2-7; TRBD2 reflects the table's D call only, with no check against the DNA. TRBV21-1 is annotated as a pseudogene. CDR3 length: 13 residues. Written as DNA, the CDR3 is TGTGCCAGCAGCCCTCGGAGAAGCTACGAGCAGTACTTC. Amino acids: CASSPRRSYEQYF.

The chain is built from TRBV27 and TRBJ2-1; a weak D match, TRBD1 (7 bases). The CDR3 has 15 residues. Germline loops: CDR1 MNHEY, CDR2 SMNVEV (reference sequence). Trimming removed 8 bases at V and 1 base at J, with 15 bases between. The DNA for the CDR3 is TGTGCCAGCCTAGGGGGGACAGCATCCTACAATGAGCAGTTCTTC. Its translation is CASLGGTASYNEQFF.

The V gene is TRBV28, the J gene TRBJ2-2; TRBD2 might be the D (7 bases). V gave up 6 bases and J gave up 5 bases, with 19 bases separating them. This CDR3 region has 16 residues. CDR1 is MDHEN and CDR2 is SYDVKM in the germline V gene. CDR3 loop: CASRPAYREGTGELFF. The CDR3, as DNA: TGTGCCAGCAGGCCCGCCTACAGGGAGGGGACCGGGGAGCTGTTTTTT.